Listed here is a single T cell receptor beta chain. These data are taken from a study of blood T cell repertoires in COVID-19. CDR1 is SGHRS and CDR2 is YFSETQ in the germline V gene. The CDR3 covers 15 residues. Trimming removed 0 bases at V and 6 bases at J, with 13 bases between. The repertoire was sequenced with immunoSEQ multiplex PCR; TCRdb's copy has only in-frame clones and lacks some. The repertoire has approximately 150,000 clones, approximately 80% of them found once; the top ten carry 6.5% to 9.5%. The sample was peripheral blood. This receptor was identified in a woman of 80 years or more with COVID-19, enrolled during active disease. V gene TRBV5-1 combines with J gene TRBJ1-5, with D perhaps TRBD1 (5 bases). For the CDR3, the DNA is TGCGCCAGCAGCTTGGAAGACAGCCGTCGTCAGCCCCAGCATTTT. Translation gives CASSLEDSRRQPQHF.